This TCR beta chain came from a study of blood T cell repertoires in COVID-19. On the study more broadly: Nucleic acid was either cDNA or gDNA, and it came from T cells, B-cell-depleted T cells, or PBMCs.

Trimming removed 3 bases from V and 1 base from J; junction bases left unmatched: 11. CDR1 is LGHNA and CDR2 is YNFKEQ in the germline V gene. CDR3 length: 17 amino acids. TCRdb's table, derived via immunoSEQ multiplex PCR, lists solely in-frame clones and lacks some. The repertoire consists of around 320,000 clones, with around 90% occurring once and the leading ten covering approximately 2.2%. This chain uses TRBV4-2 with TRBJ2-7; 8 bases align to TRBD1. The sample comprised peripheral blood. The TCR sequence derives from a man between 18 and 29 years old with active or convalescent COVID-19. The CDR3 here is CASSQPGQVKPSYEQYF. The CDR3 nucleotides read TGTGCCAGCAGCCAGCCGGGACAGGTCAAGCCGTCCTACGAGCAGTACTTC.